Shown below are 23 T cell receptor beta chains from a single sample sequenced in a study of human T cells and chemical hapten exposure. Time point denoted: patch test 1, 2 weeks after DPC sensitization. Treatment here: therapeutic diphenylcyclopropenone sensitization with weekly scalp DPC. Each CDR3 protein gets one entry after TCRdb re-called the RACE reads with MiXCR. The table has around 160,000 distinct CDR3 sequences, about 14% seen once. The sample was whole blood, taken in connection with sensitization to the hapten diphenylcyclopropenone (DPC). Receptor source: a woman aged 25 to 39 with alopecia areata. Some clones in this sample may be carry-over from other donors' samples.

J is TRBJ2-1 and V is TRBV9; TRBD1 might be the D (6 bases). The CDR3 length is 14 residues. Trimming cost V 5 bases and J 8 bases, with 17 bases left between them. CDR1 SGDLS and CDR2 YYNGEE come from the germline V gene. CDR3 protein: CASSRQDSSDEQFF. CDR3 DNA sequence: TGTGCCAGCAGTCGACAGGACTCTTCGGATGAGCAGTTCTTC.

This chain links TRBV14 with TRBJ2-1; TRBD2 agrees at 7 bases. CDR3 length: 16 residues. J was trimmed by 4 bases and V by 3 bases; bases with no gene match: 9. CDR1 and CDR2 (germline): SGHDN, FVKESK. CDR3 nucleotides: TGTGCCAGCAGCCAGACCGGCGGGAGAATATACAATGAGCAGTTCTTC. It specifies CASSQTGGRIYNEQFF.

This clonotype occurred many times. CDR3: CASSLDSGRHYEQYF. The CDR3 nucleotides are TGTGCCAGCAGCTTAGATAGCGGTAGACACTACGAGCAGTACTTC. The chain employs TRBV7-6 and TRBJ2-7, with a tentative D call TRBD2 (6 bases). Germline loops: CDR1 SGHVS, CDR2 FNYEAQ. Trimming left V 1 base short and J 3 bases short, with 13 bases between. This CDR3 has 15 amino acids. The full variable domain, in which reference TRBV7-6 and TRBJ2-7 provide the parts outside the CDR3, is GAGVSQSPRYKVTKRGQDVALRCDPISGHVSLYWYRQALGQGPEFLTYFNYEAQQDKSGLPNDRFSAERPEGSISTLTIQRTEQRDSAMYRCASSLDSGRHYEQYFGPGTRLTVT.

The V gene is TRBV12-3 or TRBV12-4, the J gene TRBJ2-2, with 9 positions matching TRBD2. This CDR3 region has 15 residues. After removal of 6 bases from V and 3 bases from J, the junction contained 5 bases not matched to a gene. The CDR3 region has the DNA TGTGCCAGCAGACGACTAGCGGAGTACACCGGGGAGCTGTTTTTT. It encodes CASRRLAEYTGELFF.

The genes are TRBV28 and TRBJ2-2; possible D gene TRBD1, 6 bases. CDR3 length: 12 amino acids. The V end was cut by 8 bases, the J end by 4 bases, with 8 bases between. The germline V gene has CDR1 MDHEN and CDR2 SYDVKM. CDR3 nucleotide sequence: TGTGCCAGCTGGGGGCGCACCGGGGAGCTGTTTTTT. The encoded protein is CASWGRTGELFF.

This clonotype was recorded at least ten times. The gene calls are TRBV4-3 and TRBJ2-2; D is possibly TRBD1 or TRBD2 (6 bases each). V lost 3 bases to trimming and J lost 0 bases, with 14 bases between them. The CDR3 extends over 17 amino acids. From germline, CDR1 is LGHNA and CDR2 YSLEER. The CDR3 loop is CASSQETGGANTGELFF. For the CDR3, the DNA is TGCGCCAGCAGCCAGGAGACCGGGGGCGCGAACACCGGGGAGCTGTTTTTT.

This clonotype was seen a few times. This sequence joins TRBV28 and TRBJ1-5; possible D gene TRBD1, 5 bases. The germline V gene encodes CDR1 MDHEN and CDR2 SYDVKM. The CDR3 runs to 14 residues. The V end lost 5 bases, the J end lost 8 bases, and 16 bases lay between the germline ends. CDR3 loop: CASSPSAGSKPQHF. CDR3 coding DNA: TGTGCCAGCAGTCCCTCGGCAGGGAGTAAGCCCCAGCATTTT.

In its sample, this clonotype was seen a few times. The rearrangement uses TRBV7-2 and TRBJ2-7, with TRBD2 as a possible D gene (6 bases). Germline CDR1 SGHTA, CDR2 FQGNSA. Deletions cut 1 base from V and 2 bases from J, with 12 bases between. The length of the CDR3 is 15 residues. This CDR3 reads CASSLVAGRTYEQYF. The CDR3 coding sequence is TGTGCCAGCAGCTTAGTCGCAGGGAGGACCTACGAGCAGTACTTC.

The chain uses TRBV28 and TRBJ2-3; 9 nucleotides line up with TRBD1. Germline V gives CDR1 MDHEN, CDR2 SYDVKM. This CDR3 comprises 16 residues. Trimming removed 6 bases from V and 1 base from J; junction bases left unmatched: 8. DNA for the CDR3: TGTGCCAGCAGGGCTCCGGGACAGGGTCGCACAGATACGCAGTATTTT. This encodes CASRAPGQGRTDTQYF.

This clonotype was counted only a few times. The rearrangement joins TRBV29-1 to TRBJ2-5; a possible D gene is TRBD2 (5 bases). CDR1 and CDR2 from the germline V gene are SQVTM and ANQGSEA. The CDR3 consists of 15 residues. Deletions cut 2 bases from V and 5 bases from J, with 18 bases between. The CDR3 sequence is CSVELRGLGGETQYF. The CDR3 nucleotides are TGCAGCGTTGAACTCCGAGGGCTAGGCGGTGAGACCCAGTACTTC.

This clonotype was observed a few times. V gene TRBV10-3 combines with J gene TRBJ1-6; TRBD1 matches 8 bases. CDR1 is ENHRY and CDR2 is SYGVKD in the germline V gene. This CDR3 has 15 residues. J lost 7 bases, V lost 4 bases, and 6 bases had no gene match. This CDR3 is CAISGPGTGNSPLHF. CDR3 nucleotides: TGTGCCATCAGTGGTCCCGGGACAGGAAATTCACCCCTCCACTTT.

A few counts support this clonotype. The genes are TRBV5-6 and TRBJ2-5, with a weak D call TRBD2 (5 bases). The CDR3 consists of 15 residues. The germline V gene encodes CDR1 SGHDT and CDR2 YYEEEE. Deletions cut 0 bases from V and 2 bases from J, with 11 bases between. CDR3 sequence (DNA): TGTGCCAGCAGCTTGGGACTTGAGCGGCAAGAGACCCAGTACTTC. Protein: CASSLGLERQETQYF.

The chain employs TRBV7-2 and TRBJ2-1; 10 bases align to TRBD2. V gave up 1 base and J gave up 4 bases; unmatched junction bases: 7. CDR3 size: 17 residues. Germline CDR1 is SGHTA and CDR2 is FQGNSA. As DNA, the CDR3 is TGTGCCAGCAGCTTAGTGGGTGGACTAGCGGAGTACAATGAGCAGTTCTTC. Its translation is CASSLVGGLAEYNEQFF.

This clonotype was found a few times. The chain links TRBV29-1 to TRBJ2-7; 9 bases agree with TRBD2. The CDR3 extends over 13 amino acids. V was pared by 7 bases and J by 2 bases, with 6 bases of the junction left unmatched. The germline V gene encodes CDR1 SQVTM and CDR2 ANQGSEA. CDR3 sequence: CSGTSGLTYEQYF. DNA for the CDR3: TGCAGCGGAACTAGCGGGCTGACCTACGAGCAGTACTTC.

Many counts were recorded for this clonotype. This chain joins TRBV18 and TRBJ2-7; a possible D gene is TRBD1 (5 bases). CDR3 length equals 14 residues. Trimming stripped 2 bases from V and 3 bases from J, with 11 bases between. From germline, CDR1 is KGHSH and CDR2 LQKENI. The DNA for the CDR3 is TGTGCCAGCTCACCATCTACAGGTGTCTACGAGCAGTACTTC. Amino acids: CASSPSTGVYEQYF.

At least ten counts were recorded for this clonotype. V is TRBV28 and J is TRBJ2-7, with a possible D match to TRBD2 (6 bases). CDR1 MDHEN and CDR2 SYDVKM come from the germline V gene. This CDR3 is 13 amino acids long. V was cut by 5 bases and J by 7 bases, with 15 bases left in between. This CDR3 reads CASSPTGVGEQYF. In DNA, the CDR3 is TGTGCCAGCAGTCCGACGGGGGTTGGGGAGCAGTACTTC.

This clonotype has only a few counts. CDR3 nucleotides: TGTGCCAGCAGCCCCGGACAATTCTATGGCTACACCTTC. This sequence encodes CASSPGQFYGYTF. The J gene is TRBJ1-2, the V gene TRBV28, with a weak D call TRBD1 (5 bases). CDR1 and CDR2 from the germline V gene are MDHEN and SYDVKM. Trimming took 6 bases from V and 4 from J, leaving 12 bases between them. The CDR3 runs to 13 residues.

This clonotype came up many times. The J gene is TRBJ2-3, the V gene TRBV10-3; no definite D call. CDR1 ENHRY and CDR2 SYGVKD come from the germline V gene. The V end was cut by 3 bases, the J end by 2 bases, with 6 bases between. The CDR3 sequence is 13 residues long. The DNA for the CDR3 is TGTGCCATCAGTGAAACACCCACAGATACGCAGTATTTT. Translating it yields CAISETPTDTQYF.

This clonotype was recorded at least ten times. The CDR3 protein is CSVAGGPNTGELFF. CDR3 nucleotides: TGCAGCGTTGCCGGGGGGCCGAACACCGGGGAGCTGTTTTTT. The V and J genes are TRBV29-1 and TRBJ2-2, with D perhaps TRBD2 (7 bases). Between the trimmed V and J ends, which lost 4 bases and 0 bases, there was a span of 9 bases. Germline V lookup: CDR1 SQVTM, CDR2 ANQGSEA. The CDR3 loop spans 14 amino acids.

This clonotype has only a few counts. The DNA for the CDR3 is TGTGCCAGCAGGCGAGCGGGGTTCCAAGAGACCCAGTACTTC. Encoded protein: CASRRAGFQETQYF. The chain couples TRBV6-5 to TRBJ2-5; 7 nucleotides line up with TRBD2. Looked up from germline, CDR1 is MNHEY and CDR2 is SVGAGI. CDR3 length: 14 amino acids. Trimming took 6 bases from V and 1 from J; bases not matched to a gene: 5.

This chain links TRBV3-1 with TRBJ2-1, with a possible D match to TRBD2 (5 bases). CDR3 length equals 16 residues. CDR1 is LGHDT, CDR2 YNNKEL, per germline (reference sequence). The V and J ends lost 0 bases and 3 bases respectively, with 12 bases between them. CDR3 loop: CASSQDGGGNYNEQFF. DNA of the CDR3: TGTGCCAGCAGCCAAGACGGAGGTGGTAACTACAATGAGCAGTTCTTC.

V is TRBV27 and J is TRBJ2-6; D is tentatively TRBD1 or TRBD2 (5 bases each). Per germline, CDR1 MNHEY and CDR2 SMNVEV (reference sequence). V was pared by 2 bases and J by 3 bases, with 14 bases between. This CDR3 comprises 17 residues. CDR3 amino acids: CASSLRAGTYGANVLTF. CDR3 nucleotides: TGTGCCAGCAGTTTACGGGCAGGGACGTATGGGGCCAACGTCCTGACTTTC.

The rearrangement links TRBV5-1 to TRBJ2-3, with TRBD2 matching 13 bases. Trimming removed 2 bases from V and 0 bases from J; junction bases left unmatched: 3. CDR3 size: 17 residues. CDR1 is SGHRS, CDR2 YFSETQ, per germline. The CDR3 loop is CASSLGLAGVSTDTQYF. The CDR3, as DNA: TGCGCCAGCAGCTTAGGACTAGCGGGGGTCAGCACAGATACGCAGTATTTT. The whole variable domain, filled in from reference TRBV5-1 and TRBJ2-3, reads KAGVTQTPRYLIKTRGQQVTLSCSPISGHRSVSWYQQTPGQGLQFLFEYFSETQRNKGNFPGRFSGRQFSNSRSEMNVSTLELGDSALYLCASSLGLAGVSTDTQYFGPGTRLTVL.